This T cell receptor beta chain derives from a study of T cells in women clearing cervical HPV infection. Turning to the study itself: Only a few women had HLA typing results available. Overall study findings and caveats: CIN3+ cases had significantly higher TCR richness than controls; evenness did not differ.

Trimming left V 3 bases short and J 0 bases short, with 8 bases between. Germline assignment: CDR1 SGHAT and CDR2 FQNNGV. This CDR3 is built from 15 residues. TCR beta CDR3 amplified by multiplex PCR from roughly 1,100 ng genomic DNA. Clones were read by immunoSEQ multiplex PCR, and TCRdb kept only the in-frame ones, dropping some. This sample's table reports some 43,000 clones. Turning to this clone: No antigen is known for it. The CDR3 is cut off 3 residues early in the read; its end comes from the germline J gene.

This receptor was identified in a woman between 18 and 69 years old with a cervical HPV16 infection that either progressed to CIN3+ or cleared (not recorded which). Sequencing was performed on blood buffy coat. The chain is built from TRBV11-2 and TRBJ1-4; D ambiguous. The sequenced part of the CDR3 DNA is TGTGCCAGCAGCTTGACTCACGCAACTAATGAAAAA. Protein sequence: CASSLTHATNEK. The entire CDR3 protein reads CASSLTHATNEKLFF. The complete variable domain, with remaining parts taken from reference TRBV11-2 and TRBJ1-4, reads EAGVAQSPRYKIIEKRQSVAFWCNPISGHATLYWYQQILGQGPKLLIQFQNNGVVDDSQLPKDRFSAERLKGVDSTLKIQPAKLEDSAVYLCASSLTHATNEKLFFGSGTQLSVL.